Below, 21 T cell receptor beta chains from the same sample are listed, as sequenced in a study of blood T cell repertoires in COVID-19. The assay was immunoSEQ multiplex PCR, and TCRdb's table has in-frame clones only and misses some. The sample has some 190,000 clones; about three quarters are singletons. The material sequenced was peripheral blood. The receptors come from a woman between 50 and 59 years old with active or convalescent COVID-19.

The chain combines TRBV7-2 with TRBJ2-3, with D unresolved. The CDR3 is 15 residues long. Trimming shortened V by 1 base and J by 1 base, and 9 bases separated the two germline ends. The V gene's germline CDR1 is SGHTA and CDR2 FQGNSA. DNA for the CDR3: TGTGCCAGCAGCTTAGATTCTTATGGCACAGATACGCAGTATTTT. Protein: CASSLDSYGTDTQYF.

CDR3 sequence: CARGESENQPQHF. CDR3 bases: TGTGCCAGAGGGGAATCCGAAAATCAGCCCCAGCATTTT. The chain couples TRBV7-4 to TRBJ1-5, with D possibly matching TRBD1 (5 bases). The V end was cut by 9 bases, the J end by 4 bases, with 13 bases between. Germline loops: CDR1 SGHVT, CDR2 SQSDAQ. This CDR3 region has 13 residues.

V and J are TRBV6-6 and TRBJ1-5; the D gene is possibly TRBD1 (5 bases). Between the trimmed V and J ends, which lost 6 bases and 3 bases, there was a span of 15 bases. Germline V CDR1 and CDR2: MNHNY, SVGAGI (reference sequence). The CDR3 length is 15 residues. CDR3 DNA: TGTGCCAGCAGCCCTGCCCAGGGTAACAATCAGCCCCAGCATTTT. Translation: CASSPAQGNNQPQHF.

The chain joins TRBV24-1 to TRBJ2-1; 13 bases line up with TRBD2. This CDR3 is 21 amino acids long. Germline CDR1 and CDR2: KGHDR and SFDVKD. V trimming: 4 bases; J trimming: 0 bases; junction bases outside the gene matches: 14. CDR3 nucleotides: TGTGCCACCAGTGACCCTCCCCGACTAGCGGGGGGCCTGAGCTCCTACAATGAGCAGTTCTTC. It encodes CATSDPPRLAGGLSSYNEQFF.

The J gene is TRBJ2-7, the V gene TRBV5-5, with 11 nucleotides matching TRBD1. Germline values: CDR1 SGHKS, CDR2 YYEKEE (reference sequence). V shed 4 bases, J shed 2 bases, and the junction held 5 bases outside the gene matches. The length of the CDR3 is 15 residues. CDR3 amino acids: CASSQPGQGAYEQYF. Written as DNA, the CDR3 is TGTGCCAGCAGCCAACCGGGACAGGGGGCCTACGAGCAGTACTTC.

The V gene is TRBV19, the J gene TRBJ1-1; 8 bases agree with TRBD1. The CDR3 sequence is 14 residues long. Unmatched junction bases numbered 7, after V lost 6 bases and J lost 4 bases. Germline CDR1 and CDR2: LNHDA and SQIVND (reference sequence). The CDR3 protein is CASRPTGVATEAFF. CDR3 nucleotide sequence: TGTGCCAGTAGGCCGACAGGGGTCGCCACTGAAGCTTTCTTT.

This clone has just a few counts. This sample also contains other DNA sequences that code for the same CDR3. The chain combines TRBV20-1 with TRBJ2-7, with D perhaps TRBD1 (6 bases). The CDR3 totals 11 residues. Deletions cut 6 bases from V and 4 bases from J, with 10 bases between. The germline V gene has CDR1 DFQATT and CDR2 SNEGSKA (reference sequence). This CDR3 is CSAQGPYEQYF. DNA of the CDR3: TGCAGTGCACAGGGCCCTTACGAGCAGTACTTC.

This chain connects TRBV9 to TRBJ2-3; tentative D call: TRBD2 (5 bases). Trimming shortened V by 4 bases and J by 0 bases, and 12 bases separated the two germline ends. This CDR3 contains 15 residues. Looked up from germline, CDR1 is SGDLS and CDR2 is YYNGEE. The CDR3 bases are TGTGCCAGCAGCCCAATGAGGGCGAGCACAGATACGCAGTATTTT. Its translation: CASSPMRASTDTQYF. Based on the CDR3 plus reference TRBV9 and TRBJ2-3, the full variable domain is DSGVTQTPKHLITATGQRVTLRCSPRSGDLSVYWYQQSLDQGLQFLIQYYNGEERAKGNILERFSAQQFPDLHSELNLSSLELGDSALYFCASSPMRASTDTQYFGPGTRLTVL.

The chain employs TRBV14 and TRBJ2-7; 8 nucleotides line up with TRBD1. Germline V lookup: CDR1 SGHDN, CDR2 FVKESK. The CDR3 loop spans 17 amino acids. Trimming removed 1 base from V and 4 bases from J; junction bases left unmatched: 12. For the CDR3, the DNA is TGTGCCAGCAGCCAAGCCAACAGGGGGACCAGCCGGTACGAGCAGTACTTC. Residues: CASSQANRGTSRYEQYF.

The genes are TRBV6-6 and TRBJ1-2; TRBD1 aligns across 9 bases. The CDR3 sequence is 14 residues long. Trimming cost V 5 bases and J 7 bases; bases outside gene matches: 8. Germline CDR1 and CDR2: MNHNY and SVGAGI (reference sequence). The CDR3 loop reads CASSLGDRVGGYTF. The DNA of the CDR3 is TGTGCCAGCAGTCTGGGGGACAGGGTGGGTGGCTACACCTTC.

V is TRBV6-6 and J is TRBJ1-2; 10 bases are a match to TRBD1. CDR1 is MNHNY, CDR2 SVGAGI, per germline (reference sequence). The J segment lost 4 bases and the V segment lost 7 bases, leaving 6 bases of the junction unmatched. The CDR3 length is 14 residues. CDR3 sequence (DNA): TGTGCCAGCACCCCGGGGACAGGGGCCTATGGCTACACCTTC. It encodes CASTPGTGAYGYTF.

DNA for the CDR3: TGTGCCAGCAGTTACCCGACTAGCGGGGGGGCACTAGAGACCCAGTACTTC. Translated: CASSYPTSGGALETQYF. The chain uses TRBV6-2 or TRBV6-3 and TRBJ2-5; the match to TRBD2 covers 14 bases. Germline CDR1 MNHEY, CDR2 SVGEGT. The CDR3 spans 17 residues. The J segment lost 4 bases and the V segment lost 2 bases, leaving 6 bases of the junction unmatched.

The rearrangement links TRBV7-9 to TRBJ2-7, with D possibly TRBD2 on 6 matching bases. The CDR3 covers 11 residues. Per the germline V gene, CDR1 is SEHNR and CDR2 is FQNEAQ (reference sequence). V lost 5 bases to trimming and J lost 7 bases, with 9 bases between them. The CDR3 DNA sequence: TGTGCCAGCAGCCGCGCGGGGGAGCAGTACTTC. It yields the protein CASSRAGEQYF.

CDR3 in DNA: TGTGCCAGCTCACGGGACAGGGACTACGAGCAGTACTTC. Its translation: CASSRDRDYEQYF. V usage is TRBV18 and J usage is TRBJ2-7; 9 bases are shared with TRBD1. The germline V gene has CDR1 KGHSH and CDR2 LQKENI. The CDR3 length is 13 residues. The V segment lost 4 bases and the J segment 3 bases; nucleotides outside the gene matches: 1.

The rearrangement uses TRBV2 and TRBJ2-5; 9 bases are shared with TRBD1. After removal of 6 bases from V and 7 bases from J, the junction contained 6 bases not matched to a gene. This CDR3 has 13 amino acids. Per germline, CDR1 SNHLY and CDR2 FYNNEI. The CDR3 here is CASRGQGVVTQYF. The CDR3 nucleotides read TGTGCCAGCAGGGGACAGGGTGTGGTGACCCAGTACTTC.

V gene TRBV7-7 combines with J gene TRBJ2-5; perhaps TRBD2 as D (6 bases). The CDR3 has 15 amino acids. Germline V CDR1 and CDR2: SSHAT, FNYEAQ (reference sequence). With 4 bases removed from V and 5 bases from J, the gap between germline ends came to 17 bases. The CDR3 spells CASSSTGGRGETQYF. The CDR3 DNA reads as TGTGCCAGCAGCTCAACTGGGGGGAGAGGGGAGACCCAGTACTTC.

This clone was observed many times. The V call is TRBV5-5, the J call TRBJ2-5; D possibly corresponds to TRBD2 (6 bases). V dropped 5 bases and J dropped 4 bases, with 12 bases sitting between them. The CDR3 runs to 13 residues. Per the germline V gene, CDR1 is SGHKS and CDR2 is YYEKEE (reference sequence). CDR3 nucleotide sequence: TGTGCCAGCAGGACCGGGGGAGGAGAGACCCAGTACTTC. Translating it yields CASRTGGGETQYF.

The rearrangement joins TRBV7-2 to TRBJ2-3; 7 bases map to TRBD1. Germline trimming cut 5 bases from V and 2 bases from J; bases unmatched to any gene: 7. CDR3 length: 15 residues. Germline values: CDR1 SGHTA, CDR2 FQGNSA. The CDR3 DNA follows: TGTGCCAGCAGCATAGGGGGCAGGACCACAGATACGCAGTATTTT. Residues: CASSIGGRTTDTQYF.

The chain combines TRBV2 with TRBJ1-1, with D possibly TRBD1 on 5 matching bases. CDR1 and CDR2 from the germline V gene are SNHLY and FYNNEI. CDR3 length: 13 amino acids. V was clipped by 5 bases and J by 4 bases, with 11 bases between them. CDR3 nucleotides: TGTGCCAGCAGTACCAGGGCCGTCACTGAAGCTTTCTTT. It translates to CASSTRAVTEAFF. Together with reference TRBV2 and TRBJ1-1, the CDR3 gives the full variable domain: EPEVTQTPSHQVTQMGQEVILRCVPISNHLYFYWYRQILGQKVEFLVSFYNNEISEKSEIFDDQFSVERPDGSNFTLKIRSTKLEDSAMYFCASSTRAVTEAFFGQGTRLTVV.

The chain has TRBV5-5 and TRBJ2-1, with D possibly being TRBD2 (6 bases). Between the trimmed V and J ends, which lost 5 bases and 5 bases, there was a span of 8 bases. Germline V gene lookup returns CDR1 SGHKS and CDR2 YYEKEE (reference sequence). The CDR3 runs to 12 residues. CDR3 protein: CASRGGNNEQFF. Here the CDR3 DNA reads TGTGCCAGCAGGGGGGGAAACAATGAGCAGTTCTTC.

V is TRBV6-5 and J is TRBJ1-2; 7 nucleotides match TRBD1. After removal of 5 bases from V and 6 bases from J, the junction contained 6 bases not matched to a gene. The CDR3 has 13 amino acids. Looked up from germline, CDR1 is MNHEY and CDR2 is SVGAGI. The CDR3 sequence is CASSRTGVNGYTF. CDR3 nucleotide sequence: TGTGCCAGCAGTCGAACAGGGGTTAATGGCTACACCTTC.